This TCR beta chain was found in a study of T cell repertoires in cytomegalovirus infection. CDR1 is SGHTA, CDR2 FQGNSA, per germline. The CDR3 runs 17 residues. J gave up 7 bases and V 4 bases, and 18 bases lay outside the gene matches. One entry per CDR3 protein results from TCRdb running MiXCR on the reads. The sample gives fewer than 550,000 distinct CDR3 sequences, about 25% of which show up once; under 15% is in the top ten. This clonotype turned up a few times. No antigen is known for it. Study outcomes and limitations: CMV carriers with the relevant HLA were identified by cumulative public TCR beta family frequency.

The sample consisted of PBMCs. The TCR was taken from a human donor in good health (CMV status not recorded). Some clones in this sample may be carry-over from other donors' samples. The rearrangement uses TRBV7-2 and TRBJ1-2; TRBD1 agrees at 7 bases. This CDR3 reads CASSSGPGEGALVGYTF. The DNA of the CDR3 is TGTGCCAGCAGCTCGGGACCGGGGGAGGGGGCATTGGTTGGCTACACCTTC.